This T cell receptor beta chain emerged from a study of shared clonotypes between healthy human individuals. Each unsorted sample relied on roughly 90 million PBMCs as its source of genomic DNA. TCRdb's copy holds only in-frame clones and misses some; the assay was immunoSEQ multiplex PCR. There are about 490,000 clones in the sample; over 65% occur only once, and over 10% lies in the top ten. There are 13 residues in the CDR3. Germline CDR1 is SGHKS and CDR2 is YYEKEE (reference sequence). Trimming removed 2 bases from V and 2 bases from J, with 7 bases in between. The material sequenced was PBMCs. The origin of this receptor is a woman in her thirties or forties in good health. Some clones in this sample may be carry-over from other donors' samples. The V gene is TRBV5-5, the J gene TRBJ2-5; the D is unclear. CDR3 amino acids: CASSLSQQETQYF. In nucleotides, the CDR3 is TGTGCCAGCAGCTTAAGTCAGCAAGAGACCCAGTACTTC.